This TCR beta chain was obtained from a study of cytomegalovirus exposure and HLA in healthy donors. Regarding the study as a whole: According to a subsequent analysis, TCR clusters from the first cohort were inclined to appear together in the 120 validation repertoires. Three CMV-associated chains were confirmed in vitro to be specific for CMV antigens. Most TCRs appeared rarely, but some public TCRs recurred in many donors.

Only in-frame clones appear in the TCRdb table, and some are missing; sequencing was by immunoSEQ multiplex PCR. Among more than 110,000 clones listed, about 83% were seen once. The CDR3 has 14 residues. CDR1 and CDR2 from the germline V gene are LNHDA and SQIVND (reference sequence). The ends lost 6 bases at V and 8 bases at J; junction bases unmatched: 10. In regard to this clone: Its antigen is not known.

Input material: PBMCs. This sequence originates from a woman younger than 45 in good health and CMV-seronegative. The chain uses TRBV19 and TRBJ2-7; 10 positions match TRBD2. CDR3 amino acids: CASRPGTSVGQQYF. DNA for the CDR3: TGTGCCAGTAGACCCGGGACTAGCGTCGGTCAGCAGTACTTC.